These 20 T cell receptor beta chains originate from one sample sequenced in a study of cytomegalovirus exposure and HLA in healthy donors. The PCR contained 60 Vbeta and 13 Jbeta primers. Assay: immunoSEQ multiplex PCR; the TCRdb copy retains only in-frame clones and omits some. The repertoire includes about 170,000 clones, roughly three quarters of them detected once, and approximately 2.2% sits in the top ten. The specimen was PBMCs. The receptors were gathered from a woman in her fifties or sixties in good health and CMV-seronegative.

The J gene is TRBJ2-5, the V gene TRBV7-2, with TRBD1 identical over 10 bases. Germline CDR1 and CDR2: SGHTA and FQGNSA. The length of the CDR3 is 13 residues. V trimming: 5 bases; J trimming: 4 bases; junction bases outside the gene matches: 1. The CDR3 spells CASSGDRGETQYF. The CDR3 nucleotides read TGTGCCAGCAGCGGGGACAGGGGAGAGACCCAGTACTTC.

Comment on this clone: One end of the junction varies from germline; a read error may be responsible. The rearrangement uses TRBV7-9 and TRBJ1-1; 9 bases align to TRBD1. Germline V CDR1 and CDR2: SEHNR, FQNEAQ (reference sequence). The CDR3 totals 14 residues. For the CDR3, the DNA is TGTTCCAGCAGCGACTGGACAGGGGAGAGTGAAGCTTTCTTT. It specifies CSSSDWTGESEAFF.

V usage is TRBV28 and J usage is TRBJ1-1; 7 bases map to TRBD1. Unmatched junction bases numbered 8, after V lost 6 bases and J lost 1 base. The CDR3 length is 15 residues. Germline-derived CDR1 and CDR2 are MDHEN and SYDVKM. CDR3 coding DNA: TGTGCCAGCAGACAAGGACAGGTGCCGAACACTGAAGCTTTCTTT. Its translation: CASRQGQVPNTEAFF.

J is TRBJ2-5 and V is TRBV5-1, with D possibly being TRBD2 (6 bases). CDR1 and CDR2 (germline): SGHRS, YFSETQ. CDR3 size: 14 residues. Between the trimmed V and J ends, which lost 7 bases and 5 bases, there was a span of 18 bases. In DNA form, the CDR3 reads TGCGCCAGCGCCGAAACGAGGAGGGCCGAGACCCAGTACTTC. As protein: CASAETRRAETQYF. Drawing the rest from reference TRBV5-1 and TRBJ2-5, the complete variable domain is KAGVTQTPRYLIKTRGQQVTLSCSPISGHRSVSWYQQTPGQGLQFLFEYFSETQRNKGNFPGRFSGRQFSNSRSEMNVSTLELGDSALYLCASAETRRAETQYFGPGTRLLVL.

The chain combines TRBV28 with TRBJ1-1, with TRBD1 as a possible D gene (5 bases). This CDR3 comprises 15 residues. Germline values: CDR1 MDHEN, CDR2 SYDVKM. V was clipped by 4 bases and J by 3 bases, with 15 bases between them. This chain's CDR3 is CASSSPFGGDTEAFF. The CDR3 region has the DNA TGTGCCAGCAGTTCACCCTTCGGGGGGGACACTGAAGCTTTCTTT. The complete variable domain, with remaining parts taken from reference TRBV28 and TRBJ1-1, reads DVKVTQSSRYLVKRTGEKVFLECVQDMDHENMFWYRQDPGLGLRLIYFSYDVKMKEKGDIPEGYSVSREKKERFSLILESASTNQTSMYLCASSSPFGGDTEAFFGQGTRLTVV.

The genes are TRBV5-1 and TRBJ1-1; a weak D match, TRBD1 (6 bases). The CDR3 loop spans 16 amino acids. V lost 3 bases and J 1 base, leaving 16 bases between the germline ends. Germline V CDR1 and CDR2: SGHRS, YFSETQ. DNA of the CDR3: TGCGCCAGCAGCTATTATCCCGGGGACACGAACACTGAAGCTTTCTTT. Translated, it gives CASSYYPGDTNTEAFF.

This chain uses TRBV7-3 with TRBJ2-7; D is uncertain. The CDR3 is 14 amino acids. The ends were cut back, 3 bases at V and 1 base at J, with 10 bases in the middle. The germline V gene encodes CDR1 SGHTA and CDR2 FQGTGA. CDR3 amino acids: CASSLAPGSYEQYF. The CDR3 coding sequence is TGTGCCAGCAGCTTGGCGCCAGGTTCCTACGAGCAGTACTTC.

J is TRBJ2-2 and V is TRBV4-1; TRBD1 aligns across 8 bases. CDR1 MGHRA and CDR2 YSYEKL come from the germline V gene. This CDR3 comprises 14 residues. The V and J ends lost 4 bases and 8 bases, in that order; junction bases with no gene match: 6. The CDR3 here is CASSRPGGAGELFF. The CDR3 nucleotides are TGCGCCAGCAGCCGTCCAGGGGGCGCGGGGGAGCTGTTTTTT.

The rearrangement uses TRBV7-2 and TRBJ2-7; 9 bases are a match to TRBD1. V shed 5 bases, J shed 3 bases, and the junction held 5 bases outside the gene matches. Germline V CDR1 and CDR2: SGHTA, FQGNSA. The CDR3 has 14 amino acids. This chain's CDR3 is CASSQPGQGYEQYF. In DNA form, the CDR3 reads TGTGCCAGCAGCCAACCGGGACAGGGCTACGAGCAGTACTTC.

The chain uses TRBV29-1 and TRBJ1-1; 7 bases fit TRBD1. CDR1 is SQVTM and CDR2 is ANQGSEA in the germline V gene. This CDR3 contains 15 residues. The V gene end was trimmed by 6 bases and the J gene end by 0 bases; junction bases not matched to a gene: 10. CDR3 nucleotide sequence: TGCAGCGTCCAGGGGGGATCGGGGGTGAACACTGAAGCTTTCTTT. This translates into CSVQGGSGVNTEAFF.

The CDR3: CSYGGGRSYEQYF. CDR3 in DNA: TGTTCCTATGGTGGCGGGAGGAGTTACGAGCAGTACTTC. The chain is built from TRBV27 and TRBJ2-7; TRBD2 matches 8 bases. Germline V CDR1 and CDR2: MNHEY, SMNVEV (reference sequence). The CDR3 consists of 13 residues.

This chain links TRBV6-4 with TRBJ2-1; 8 nucleotides match TRBD2. Germline CDR1 and CDR2: MRHNA and SNTAGT. The CDR3 is 16 residues long. V gave up 2 bases and J gave up 3 bases; unmatched junction bases: 6. The CDR3 loop reads CASSDQAGVGYNEQFF. Written as DNA, the CDR3 is TGTGCCAGCAGTGACCAAGCGGGAGTAGGCTACAATGAGCAGTTCTTC.

The chain couples TRBV19 to TRBJ1-3; D might be TRBD1 (6 bases). This CDR3 region has 14 residues. Germline V gives CDR1 LNHDA, CDR2 SQIVND (reference sequence). V lost 4 bases and J 0 bases, leaving 7 bases between the germline ends. The CDR3 protein is CASSTQGSGNTIYF. The CDR3 DNA is TGTGCCAGTAGTACACAGGGCTCTGGAAACACCATATATTTT. Supplemented by reference TRBV19 and TRBJ1-3, the full variable domain reads DGGITQSPKYLFRKEGQNVTLSCEQNLNHDAMYWYRQDPGQGLRLIYYSQIVNDFQKGDIAEGYSVSREKKESFPLTVTSAQKNPTAFYLCASSTQGSGNTIYFGEGSWLTVV.

This chain uses TRBV28 with TRBJ2-1, with 7 bases fitting TRBD1. V was clipped by 3 bases and J by 14 bases; unmatched bases: 10. CDR1 MDHEN and CDR2 SYDVKM come from the germline V gene. The CDR3 length is 13 residues. The CDR3 region has the DNA TGTGCCAGCAGTTTGGGCCGACAGGGTGGGGAGTTCTTC. Its translation is CASSLGRQGGEFF.

In its sample, this clone was seen a few times. V and J are TRBV13 and TRBJ2-7, with D tentatively TRBD1 (5 bases). Germline V gives CDR1 PRHDT, CDR2 FYEKMQ (reference sequence). The CDR3 is 13 residues long. Between the trimmed V and J ends, which lost 5 bases and 3 bases, there was a span of 11 bases. The CDR3 protein is CASSATDFYEQYF. The DNA for the CDR3 is TGTGCCAGCAGCGCGACAGATTTCTACGAGCAGTACTTC.

This sequence joins TRBV30 and TRBJ1-1; no firm D call. Germline-derived CDR1 and CDR2 are GTSNPN and SVGIG (reference sequence). The CDR3 contains 13 residues. V was cut by 2 bases and J by 1 base, with 8 bases left in between. This CDR3 is CAWSTSENTEAFF. In DNA, the CDR3 is TGTGCCTGGAGTACCAGCGAGAACACTGAAGCTTTCTTT. The full variable domain, its missing parts supplied by reference TRBV30 and TRBJ1-1, is SQTIHQWPATLVQPVGSPLSLECTVEGTSNPNLYWYRQAAGRGLQLLFYSVGIGQISSEVPQNLSASRPQDRQFILSSKKLLLSDSGFYLCAWSTSENTEAFFGQGTRLTVV.

The rearrangement uses TRBV5-1 and TRBJ1-4, with 11 positions matching TRBD1. V lost 3 bases and J lost 10; bases outside the gene matches: 14. In germline, CDR1 is SGHRS, CDR2 YFSETQ. CDR3 length: 17 amino acids. The CDR3 protein is CASSSRTGGSNGGKLFF. The CDR3 bases are TGCGCCAGCAGCTCCAGGACAGGGGGCTCGAACGGCGGAAAACTGTTTTTT.

The chain links TRBV21-1 to TRBJ2-1; TRBD1, as called in the table, went unchecked against the DNA. TRBV21-1 represents a pseudogene. The CDR3 contains 16 residues. For the CDR3, the DNA is TGTGCCAGCAGCAAAAGTAAGAGACAGGGATTCAATGAGCAGTTCTTC. Amino acid sequence: CASSKSKRQGFNEQFF.

The V gene is TRBV15, the J gene TRBJ1-2; D ambiguous. V lost 0 bases and J 5 bases, leaving 13 bases between the germline ends. The CDR3 runs to 15 residues. Per germline, CDR1 LNHNV and CDR2 YYDKDF (reference sequence). The DNA for the CDR3 is TGTGCCACCAGCAGAGATAAGAGTGTCTTTTATGGCTACACCTTC. It yields the protein CATSRDKSVFYGYTF.

The chain has TRBV27 and TRBJ2-7, with a weak D call TRBD2 (6 bases). Germline V lookup: CDR1 MNHEY, CDR2 SMNVEV (reference sequence). The CDR3 contains 16 residues. Between the trimmed V and J ends, which lost 2 bases and 6 bases, there was a span of 20 bases. The CDR3 nucleotides read TGTGCCAGCAGTTTAGAGATGGTTTCGAGGCGGGGCGAGCAGTACTTC. Residues: CASSLEMVSRRGEQYF.